Listed below are T cell receptor beta chains from one sample, sequenced in a study of shared clonotypes between healthy human individuals. Produced via immunoSEQ multiplex PCR; TCRdb's table is partial and in-frame only. The table lists some 2,500,000 clones, around 92% of them singletons, with 0.3% to 0.4% in the top ten. The sequenced sample was naive CD4+ T cells from PBMCs. Receptors were obtained from a man younger than 35 in good health. Some clones in this sample may be carry-over from other donors' samples. CDR3s include the opening cysteine and the closing phenylalanine or tryptophan. A D gene is named only where the DNA matches it firmly. Clone sizes are given selectively: once, few, many, or a class where the clone is expanded.

d_gene | j_gene | abundance | v_gene | CDR3aa | CDR3nt
NA | TRBJ2-3 | NA | TRBV2 | CASRGDSTDTQYF | TGTGCCAGCAGAGGGGACAGCACAGATACGCAGTATTTT
NA | TRBJ1-1 | few | TRBV4-3 | CASSLVAGMNTEAFF | TGCGCCAGCAGCCTTGTGGCAGGGATGAACACTGAAGCTTTCTTT
NA | TRBJ1-1 | NA | TRBV30 | CAWCLGTEAFF | TGTGCCTGGTGTCTGGGCACTGAAGCTTTCTTT
NA | TRBJ2-2 | NA | TRBV29-1 | CSVEQGSNTGELFF | TGCAGCGTGGAACAGGGTTCGAACACCGGGGAGCTGTTTTTT
TRBD1 | TRBJ2-7 | NA | TRBV29-1 | CSVDLPGTGDYEQYF | TGCAGCGTTGATCTCCCCGGGACAGGGGACTACGAGCAGTACTTC
NA | TRBJ2-3 | NA | TRBV5-1 | CASRLDTTDTQYF | TGCGCCAGCAGATTGGATACCACAGATACGCAGTATTTT
NA | TRBJ2-1 | NA | TRBV18 | CASSPGQGPYNEQFF | TGTGCCAGCTCACCAGGCCAGGGACCCTACAATGAGCAGTTCTTC
TRBD2 | TRBJ2-7 | NA | TRBV19 | CASSTLAGGEQYF | TGTGCCAGTAGTACGCTAGCGGGAGGGGAGCAGTACTTC
TRBD1 | TRBJ2-7 | NA | TRBV2 | CASSETGSEQYF | TGTGCCAGCAGTGAGACAGGGAGCGAGCAGTACTTC
NA | TRBJ2-3 | NA | TRBV11-2 | CASSLADTQYF | TGTGCCAGCAGCTTAGCCGATACGCAGTATTTT
NA | TRBJ1-2 | NA | TRBV7-2 | CASTIPDKGYTF | TGTGCCAGCACCATCCCCGATAAGGGCTACACCTTC
NA | TRBJ2-7 | NA | TRBV10-3 | CAISDSGRRTYEQYF | TGTGCCATCAGTGACTCCGGCAGGCGAACCTACGAGCAGTACTTC
TRBD2 | TRBJ2-1 | NA | TRBV7-9 | CASSLSRRLAGDNEQFF | TGTGCCAGCAGCTTAAGCCGCCGACTAGCGGGAGACAATGAGCAGTTCTTC
NA | TRBJ2-7 | once | TRBV11-2 | CASSLVPSSHEQYF | TGTGCCAGCAGCTTAGTGCCTAGCAGCCACGAGCAGTACTTC
TRBD2 | TRBJ2-1 | NA | TRBV18 | CASSSSGPPGDEQFF | TGTGCCAGCTCTTCTAGCGGCCCCCCGGGGGATGAGCAGTTCTTC
NA | TRBJ2-1 | NA | TRBV7-3 | CASSDDRYNEQFF | TGTGCCAGCAGCGATGACAGGTACAATGAGCAGTTCTTC
TRBD2 | TRBJ2-3 | NA | TRBV9 | CASSGSGSSTDTQYF | TGTGCCAGCAGCGGTAGCGGGTCCAGCACAGATACGCAGTATTTT
TRBD1 | TRBJ2-1 | NA | TRBV7-2 | CASSLIWDSYSYNEQFF | TGTGCCAGCAGCTTAATATGGGACAGTTACTCCTACAATGAGCAGTTCTTC
TRBD1 | TRBJ2-1 | NA | TRBV7-2 | CASSLSVPGQYQNEQFF | TGTGCCAGCAGCTTATCCGTCCCGGGACAGTACCAAAATGAGCAGTTCTTC
TRBD2 | TRBJ2-1 | NA | TRBV5-1 | CASIGLAGAPSGEQFF | TGCGCCAGCATCGGGCTAGCGGGAGCCCCTTCCGGTGAGCAGTTCTTC
NA | TRBJ1-2 | NA | TRBV5-1 | CASSLGGSAGYTF | TGCGCCAGCAGCTTGGGAGGGTCCGCTGGCTACACCTTC
NA | TRBJ2-2 | NA | TRBV2 | CASSVRNTGELFF | TGTGCCAGCAGTGTCAGGAACACCGGGGAGCTGTTTTTT
NA | TRBJ1-5 | NA | TRBV7-8 | CASSPRWTVSNQPQHF | TGTGCCAGCAGCCCGCGGTGGACAGTTAGCAATCAGCCCCAGCATTTT
TRBD2 | TRBJ2-5 | NA | TRBV28 | CASSVAGGEQETQYF | TGTGCCAGCAGTGTCGCGGGAGGGGAACAAGAGACCCAGTACTTC
TRBD1 | TRBJ2-1 | NA | TRBV6-5 | CASLRQGYNEQFF | TGTGCCAGCCTTAGACAGGGGTACAATGAGCAGTTCTTC
TRBD2 | TRBJ2-5 | NA | TRBV7-2 | CASSPGLAVLRETQYF | TGTGCCAGCAGTCCGGGACTAGCGGTCTTAAGGGAGACCCAGTACTTC
NA | TRBJ1-4 | NA | TRBV6-5 | CASSWIGSSDEKLFF | TGTGCCAGCAGTTGGATCGGTTCGTCAGATGAAAAACTGTTTTTT
TRBD2 | TRBJ2-7 | NA | TRBV30 | CAWSAPEAGGGEQYF | TGTGCCTGGAGTGCCCCAGAAGCGGGAGGAGGCGAGCAGTACTTC
NA | TRBJ2-7 | NA | TRBV30 | CAWSVLKNEQYF | TGTGCCTGGAGTGTATTAAAGAACGAGCAGTACTTC
NA | TRBJ2-2 | NA | TRBV30 | CAWSVVVGELFF | TGTGCCTGGAGTGTTGTCGTCGGGGAGCTGTTTTTT
NA | TRBJ2-1 | NA | TRBV5-1 | CASRRRVDEQFF | TGCGCCAGCAGGCGGAGGGTGGATGAGCAGTTCTTC
NA | TRBJ2-7 | NA | TRBV2 | CASSPRELYEQYF | TGTGCCAGCAGTCCACGGGAGCTCTACGAGCAGTACTTC
NA | TRBJ1-2 | NA | TRBV4-2 | CASSQGWAQPFYGYTF | TGTGCCAGCAGCCAAGGCTGGGCACAACCCTTCTATGGCTACACCTTC
NA | TRBJ2-2 | once | TRBV30 | CAWSEGRSTGELFF | TGTGCCTGGAGTGAAGGCAGGAGCACCGGGGAGCTGTTTTTT
NA | TRBJ2-3 | NA | TRBV6-5 | CASSSPRSGTDTQYF | TGTGCCAGCAGTTCCCCCCGGAGCGGCACAGATACGCAGTATTTT
NA | TRBJ2-7 | NA | TRBV2 | CASSIDYEQYF | TGTGCCAGCAGTATAGACTACGAGCAGTACTTC
NA | TRBJ2-3 | NA | TRBV7-9 | CASSLVSTDTQYF | TGTGCCAGCAGCTTAGTGTCCACAGATACGCAGTATTTT
NA | TRBJ1-5 | NA | TRBV15 | CATSRDRRAQPQHF | TGTGCCACCAGCAGAGATCGCAGGGCTCAGCCCCAGCATTTT
NA | TRBJ2-7 | NA | TRBV7-6 | CASSLVGGGGEQYF | TGTGCCAGCAGCTTAGTCGGCGGCGGTGGCGAGCAGTACTTC
NA | TRBJ2-7 | NA | TRBV7-8 | CASSSTSYEQYF | TGTGCCAGCAGCTCTACCAGCTACGAGCAGTACTTC
NA | TRBJ1-5 | NA | TRBV19 | CASSMGPGGRNQPQHF | TGTGCCAGTAGTATGGGTCCGGGGGGACGGAATCAGCCCCAGCATTTT
TRBD1 | TRBJ1-5 | NA | TRBV30 | CAFTGGAGQPQHF | TGTGCCTTTACAGGGGGCGCGGGACAGCCCCAGCATTTT
NA | TRBJ2-7 | NA | TRBV5-1 | CASSLDLRGESYF | TGCGCCAGCAGCTTGGATCTGAGGGGGGAGTCGTACTTC
TRBD1 | TRBJ1-2 | once | TRBV7-9 | CASSITGDPTYGYTF | TGTGCCAGCAGCATTACAGGGGACCCAACCTATGGCTACACCTTC
NA | TRBJ2-2 | NA | TRBV5-1 | CASSLSGGAGDTGELFF | TGCGCCAGCAGCTTGTCCGGGGGCGCGGGAGACACCGGGGAGCTGTTTTTT
TRBD2 | TRBJ2-1 | NA | TRBV4-3 | CASSQARLAAYNEQFF | TGCGCCAGCAGCCAAGCTCGCCTAGCGGCTTACAATGAGCAGTTCTTC
NA | TRBJ1-1 | NA | TRBV19 | CASALPGTEAFF | TGTGCCAGTGCCCTCCCAGGCACTGAAGCTTTCTTT
NA | TRBJ1-2 | few | TRBV28 | CASRESRGSGYGYTF | TGTGCCAGCAGGGAGTCTAGGGGGTCTGGCTATGGCTACACCTTC
NA | TRBJ2-7 | NA | TRBV5-4 | CASSPEGGTVYEQYF | TGTGCCAGCAGCCCCGAAGGCGGGACAGTTTACGAGCAGTACTTC
NA | TRBJ2-5 | NA | TRBV11-1 | CASSQDRSAQYF | TGTGCCAGCAGCCAGGACAGAAGCGCCCAGTACTTC
NA | TRBJ1-1 | NA | TRBV7-3 | CASSLTGRNTEAFF | TGTGCCAGCAGCTTAACGGGGAGGAACACTGAAGCTTTCTTT
NA | TRBJ1-4 | NA | TRBV11-2 | CASSLSRNEKLFF | TGTGCCAGCAGCTTAAGTCGTAATGAAAAACTGTTTTTT
NA | TRBJ1-1 | NA | TRBV7-3 | CASSSTHRRGNTEAFF | TGTGCCAGCAGCTCCACTCATCGACGGGGTAACACTGAAGCTTTCTTT
NA | TRBJ2-7 | NA | TRBV11-1 | CASSLTRAGQTTYEQYF | TGTGCCAGCAGCCTGACTAGGGCGGGACAGACCACCTACGAGCAGTACTTC